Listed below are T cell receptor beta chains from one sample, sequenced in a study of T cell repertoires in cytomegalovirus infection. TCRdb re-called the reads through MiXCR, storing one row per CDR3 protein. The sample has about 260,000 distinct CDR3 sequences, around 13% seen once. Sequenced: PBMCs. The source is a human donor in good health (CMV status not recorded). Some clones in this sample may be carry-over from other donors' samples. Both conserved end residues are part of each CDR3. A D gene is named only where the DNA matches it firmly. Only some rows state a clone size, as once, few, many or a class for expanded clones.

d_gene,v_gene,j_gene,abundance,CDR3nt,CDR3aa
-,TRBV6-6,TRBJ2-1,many,TGTGCCACCGGACACGTATGGGATGAGCAGTTCTTC,CATGHVWDEQFF
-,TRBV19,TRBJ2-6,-,TGTGCCAGTATCCCGAGAAGTGGGGAAAAGGGCTCTGGGGCCAACGTCCTGACTTTC,CASIPRSGEKGSGANVLTF
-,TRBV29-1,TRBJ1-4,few,TGCAGCGTTGGGACGGCGGGCGGGGAAAAACTGTTTTTT,CSVGTAGGEKLFF
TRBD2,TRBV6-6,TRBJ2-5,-,TGTGCCAGCAGAGCGGGAGTAGAGACCCAGTACTTC,CASRAGVETQYF
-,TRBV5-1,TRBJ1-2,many,TGCGCCAGCGGATTAGATCAGGGGTATGGCTACACCTTC,CASGLDQGYGYTF
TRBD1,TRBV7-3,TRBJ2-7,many,TGTGCCAGCAGCCGGGGACAGGGAGGCTACGAGCAGTACTTC,CASSRGQGGYEQYF
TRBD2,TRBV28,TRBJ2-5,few,TGTGCCAGCAGCTCCGGGGGGAGCGGACAAGAGACCCAGTACTTC,CASSSGGSGQETQYF
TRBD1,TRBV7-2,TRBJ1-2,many,TGTGCCAGCAGCTCCGGACAGGGGGCCTATGGCTACACCTTC,CASSSGQGAYGYTF
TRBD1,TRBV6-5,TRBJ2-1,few,TGTGCCAGCAGTTCCGTCCGGGACAGGGAATACAATGAGCAGTTCTTC,CASSSVRDREYNEQFF
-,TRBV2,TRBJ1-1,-,TGTGCCAGCAGTGAGCAGAGTCTGGGCACTGAAGCTTTCTTT,CASSEQSLGTEAFF
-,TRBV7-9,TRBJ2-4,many,TGTGCCAGCAGCCTGGACACCAAAAACATTCAGTACTTC,CASSLDTKNIQYF
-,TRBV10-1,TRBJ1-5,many,TGCGCCAGCAGTGAGGGGGCTTTTCAGCCCCAGCATTTT,CASSEGAFQPQHF
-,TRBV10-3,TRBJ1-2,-,TGTGCCATCAGGAAGGGGTGGGACTATGGCTACACCTTC,CAIRKGWDYGYTF
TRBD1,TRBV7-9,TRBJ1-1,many,TGTGCCAGCAGCGTTAGACCCGGGACAGGGAACACTGAAGCTTTCTTT,CASSVRPGTGNTEAFF
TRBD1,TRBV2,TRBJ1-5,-,TGTGCCAGCGGACGACAGGGGGCTCAGCCCCAGCATTTT,CASGRQGAQPQHF
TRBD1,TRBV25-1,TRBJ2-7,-,TGTGCCAGCAGTGAATGGGGGGGACAGGGGGGCGAGCAGTACTTC,CASSEWGGQGGEQYF
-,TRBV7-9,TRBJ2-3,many,TGTGCCAGCAGAAAAGGGCAGAGCACAGATACGCAGTATTTT,CASRKGQSTDTQYF
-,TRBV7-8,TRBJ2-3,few,TGTGCCAGCAGCCCCACGGGACGCGCCACAGATACGCAGTATTTT,CASSPTGRATDTQYF
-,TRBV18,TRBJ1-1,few,TGTGCCAGCTCCCTCAATGGTCAGACTGAAGCTTTCTTT,CASSLNGQTEAFF
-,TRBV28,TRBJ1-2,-,TGTGCCAGCAGACCACCAGGAGGGAACTATGGCTACACCTTC,CASRPPGGNYGYTF
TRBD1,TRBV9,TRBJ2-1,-,TGTGCCAGCAGCGTAGAACAGGGGGCGGGGAATGAGCAGTTCTTC,CASSVEQGAGNEQFF
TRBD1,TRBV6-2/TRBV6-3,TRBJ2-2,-,TGTGCCAGCAGTCGGTGGGAAGGGACAGGCCCGAACACCGGGGAGCTGTTTTTT,CASSRWEGTGPNTGELFF
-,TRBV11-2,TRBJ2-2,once,TGTGCCAGCAGCCCAGGGGTGGCCGGGGTGTCGGTGAACACCGGGGAGCTGTTTTTT,CASSPGVAGVSVNTGELFF
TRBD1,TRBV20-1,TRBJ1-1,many,TGCAGTGCCCCGGGACAGATAAACACTGAAGCTTTCTTT,CSAPGQINTEAFF
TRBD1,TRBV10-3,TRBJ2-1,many,TGTGCCATCAGTCCGTTGACAGGGGGGGATGAGCAGTTCTTC,CAISPLTGGDEQFF
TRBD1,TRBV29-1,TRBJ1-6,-,TGCAGCTTAGGCGGACAGGGGACCTCACCCCTCCACTTT,CSLGGQGTSPLHF
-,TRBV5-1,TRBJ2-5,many,TGCGCCAGCAGCTTGGTTTCAGGGGTCGAGGAGACCCAGTACTTC,CASSLVSGVEETQYF
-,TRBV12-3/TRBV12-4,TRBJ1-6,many,TGTGCCAGCCAGCAACGGGGGGCTAATTCACCCCTCCACTTT,CASQQRGANSPLHF
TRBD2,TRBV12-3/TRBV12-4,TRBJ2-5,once,TGTGCCAGCAGTTATGCTAGCGGTAGAGAGACCCAGTACTTC,CASSYASGRETQYF
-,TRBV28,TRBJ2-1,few,TGTGCCAGCAGGGAAAACAGGTACAATGAGCAGTTCTTC,CASRENRYNEQFF
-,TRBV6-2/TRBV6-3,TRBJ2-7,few,TGTGCCAGCAGTTACGGCCCAGCGACCTACGAGCAGTACTTC,CASSYGPATYEQYF
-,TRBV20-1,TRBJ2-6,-,TGCAGTGCTAGAGCGATGGGTATTGACTCTGGGGCCAACGTCCTGACTTTC,CSARAMGIDSGANVLTF
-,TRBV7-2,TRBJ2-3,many,TGTGCCAGCAGCTTAGCGGGAGCAGATACGCAGTATTTT,CASSLAGADTQYF